This is a list of T cell receptor beta chains from one sample in a study of radiotherapy plus CTLA-4 blockade in lung cancer. Profiled with immunoSEQ multiplex PCR; TCRdb holds only in-frame clones, not every one. The sample records approximately 45,000 clones, around 63% being singletons. Specimen: peripheral blood, collected from a patient treated with radiotherapy plus ipilimumab. These receptors were taken from a human donor with non-small cell lung cancer who had a partial response to radiotherapy plus ipilimumab. Each CDR3 is given with its conserved first and last residue. D genes are given only for firm matches. The listing skips clone size in some rows; elsewhere it reads once, few, many or a size class.

>-|TRBJ2-7|TRBV4-1|-
CASSQDPRYDYEQYF
TGCGCCAGCAGCCAAGATCCCCGGTATGACTACGAGCAGTACTTC
>-|TRBJ1-1|TRBV7-2|-
CAGLSQRVTTEAFF
TGTGCCGGCCTTTCCCAACGGGTTACCACTGAAGCTTTCTTT
>TRBD1|TRBJ2-3|TRBV5-4|few
CASSLRTGGSTDTQYF
TGTGCCAGCAGCCTCAGGACAGGGGGTAGCACAGATACGCAGTATTTT
>-|TRBJ1-2|TRBV4-1|-
CASSQASITTGYGYTF
TGCGCCAGCAGCCAAGCCTCAATCACGACAGGCTATGGCTACACCTTC
>-|TRBJ1-5|TRBV10-3|-
CAISEQVNQPQHF
TGTGCCATCAGTGAACAGGTGAATCAGCCCCAGCATTTT
>TRBD1|TRBJ2-5|TRBV13|-
CASSLQGASETQYF
TGTGCCAGCAGCTTACAGGGGGCATCAGAGACCCAGTACTTC
>-|TRBJ2-7|TRBV7-9|medium-sized
CASSLLDRAGNYEQYF
TGTGCCAGCAGTCTCCTCGACAGGGCGGGAAACTACGAGCAGTACTTC
>-|TRBJ1-5|TRBV7-9|once
CASSRASGGLNQPQHF
TGTGCCAGCAGCCGTGCTAGCGGGGGCCTAAATCAGCCCCAGCATTTT
>TRBD1|TRBJ1-2|TRBV4-1|-
CASSQDRGQVQNPVGNYGYTF
TGCGCCAGCAGCCAAGATAGGGGGCAGGTCCAGAACCCCGTTGGGAACTATGGCTACACCTTC
>-|TRBJ1-2|TRBV25-1|-
CASSDLSGSVLGYGYTF
TGTGCCAGCAGTGATCTATCTGGGAGCGTTCTGGGCTATGGCTACACCTTC
>-|TRBJ1-3|TRBV6-1|-
CASREGWPSGNTIYF
TGTGCCAGCAGGGAGGGGTGGCCCTCTGGAAACACCATATATTTT
>TRBD2|TRBJ2-5|TRBV6-1|few
CASRSTSGRSETQYF
TGTGCCAGCAGATCCACTAGCGGGAGGTCAGAGACCCAGTACTTC
>TRBD1|TRBJ1-2|TRBV30|-
CAWKRDRGRLWGYTF
TGTGCCTGGAAACGCGACAGGGGCCGTCTCTGGGGCTACACCTTC
>TRBD1|TRBJ2-6|TRBV2|-
CAGGAGGVGGANVLTF
TGTGCCGGAGGCGCAGGGGGAGTGGGTGGGGCCAACGTCCTGACTTTC
>TRBD2|TRBJ2-7|TRBV6-4|few
CASSEGPSGYYEQYF
TGTGCCAGCAGTGAAGGGCCTAGCGGGTACTACGAGCAGTACTTC
>TRBD1|TRBJ1-1|TRBV2|-
CASREQGPTAEAFF
TGTGCCAGCAGAGAACAGGGGCCAACAGCTGAAGCTTTCTTT
>TRBD2|TRBJ2-1|TRBV4-3|few
CASSLYRGGNEQFF
TGCGCCAGCAGCCTGTACCGGGGAGGGAATGAGCAGTTCTTC
>TRBD2|TRBJ2-7|TRBV6-1|-
CASSGGGTAVRPSSYEQYF
TGTGCCAGCAGTGGGGGGGGAACAGCAGTAAGACCGAGCTCCTACGAGCAGTACTTC
>TRBD2|TRBJ2-1|TRBV18|few
CASSGTSHHEQFF
TGTGCCAGCTCGGGGACTAGTCATCATGAGCAGTTCTTC
>-|TRBJ2-5|TRBV13|-
CASSLTGAETQYF
TGTGCCAGCAGCCTAACTGGGGCGGAGACCCAGTACTTC
>TRBD1|TRBJ1-4|TRBV7-9|many
CASTEKEDRVGKLFF
TGTGCCAGCACGGAGAAGGAGGACAGGGTGGGAAAACTGTTTTTT
>-|TRBJ2-3|TRBV30|-
CAWRLDSSTDTQYF
TGTGCCTGGAGGTTGGACAGCAGCACAGATACGCAGTATTTT
>TRBD1|TRBJ2-5|TRBV5-1|-
CASSWSGGRGETQYF
TGCGCCAGCAGCTGGTCAGGGGGTCGCGGAGAGACCCAGTACTTC
>TRBD2|TRBJ2-1|TRBV9|once
CASSVGGGSYNEQFF
TGTGCCAGCAGCGTAGGGGGGGGGTCCTACAATGAGCAGTTCTTC
>-|TRBJ1-1|TRBV7-3|-
CASSSPTGTEAFF
TGTGCCAGCAGCTCCCCCACGGGCACTGAAGCTTTCTTT
>-|TRBJ2-6|TRBV5-8|-
CASSDPGESGANVLTF
TGTGCCAGCAGCGACCCAGGGGAGTCAGGGGCCAACGTCCTGACTTTC
>TRBD2|TRBJ2-3|TRBV30|-
CAWSVGAGVLDTQYF
TGTGCCTGGAGTGTAGGGGCGGGAGTACTAGATACGCAGTATTTT
>TRBD1|TRBJ1-2|TRBV7-9|few
CASSSGQGAHYGYTF
TGTGCCAGCAGCTCCGGACAGGGGGCTCACTATGGCTACACCTTC